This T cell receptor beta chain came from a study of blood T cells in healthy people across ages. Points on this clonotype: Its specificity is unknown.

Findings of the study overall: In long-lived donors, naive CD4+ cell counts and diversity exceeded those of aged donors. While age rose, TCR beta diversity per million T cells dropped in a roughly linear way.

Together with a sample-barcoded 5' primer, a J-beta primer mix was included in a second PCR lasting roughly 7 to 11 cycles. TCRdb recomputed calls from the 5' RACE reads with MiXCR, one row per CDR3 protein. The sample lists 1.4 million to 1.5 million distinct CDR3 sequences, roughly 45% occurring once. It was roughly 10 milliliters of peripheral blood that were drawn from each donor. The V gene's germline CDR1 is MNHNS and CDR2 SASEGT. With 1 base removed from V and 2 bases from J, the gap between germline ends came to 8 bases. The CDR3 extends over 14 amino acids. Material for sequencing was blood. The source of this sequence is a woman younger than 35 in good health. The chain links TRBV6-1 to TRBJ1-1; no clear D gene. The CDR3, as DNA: TGTGCCAGCAGTGAAGTTGCACCTAACACTGAAGCTTTCTTT. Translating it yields CASSEVAPNTEAFF.